The subject of this entry is one T cell receptor beta chain. Its antigen is not known. This record belongs to a study of T cell responses to AZD1222 COVID-19 vaccine. The protocol was immunoSEQ multiplex PCR, while the TCRdb copy is restricted to in-frame clones and leaves out a portion. Among 88,000 or so clones, about 88% were seen once, and the ten largest hold 5%. Trimming removed 7 bases at V and 4 bases at J, with 13 bases between. CDR1 and CDR2 from the germline V gene are WSHSY and SAAADI. This CDR3 contains 14 residues. Study observations and caveats: Females made up more of the donors, who were largely white British, and clonal diversity may have come out too low.

This receptor was identified in an adult who received the AZD1222 COVID-19 vaccine. The specimen was peripheral blood, collected 28 days after the second AZD1222 dose. The chain has TRBV10-2 and TRBJ2-2; D is tentatively TRBD1 or TRBD2 (5 bases each). CDR3 bases: TGCGCCAGCAATAGGTGGGGGAGCACCGGGGAGCTGTTTTTT. Amino acid sequence: CASNRWGSTGELFF.